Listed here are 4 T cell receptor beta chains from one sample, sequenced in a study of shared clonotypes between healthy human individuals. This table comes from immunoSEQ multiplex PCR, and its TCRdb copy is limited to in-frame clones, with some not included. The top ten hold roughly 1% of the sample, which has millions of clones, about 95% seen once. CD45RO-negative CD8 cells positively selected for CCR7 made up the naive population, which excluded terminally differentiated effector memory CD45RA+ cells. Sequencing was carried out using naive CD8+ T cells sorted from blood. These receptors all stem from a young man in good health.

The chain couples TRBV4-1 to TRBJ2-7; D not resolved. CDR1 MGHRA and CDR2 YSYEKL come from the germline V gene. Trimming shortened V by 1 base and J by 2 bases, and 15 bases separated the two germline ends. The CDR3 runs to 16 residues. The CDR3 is CASSQVSHKGPYEQYF. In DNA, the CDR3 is TGCGCCAGCAGCCAAGTCTCCCATAAAGGACCCTACGAGCAGTACTTC.

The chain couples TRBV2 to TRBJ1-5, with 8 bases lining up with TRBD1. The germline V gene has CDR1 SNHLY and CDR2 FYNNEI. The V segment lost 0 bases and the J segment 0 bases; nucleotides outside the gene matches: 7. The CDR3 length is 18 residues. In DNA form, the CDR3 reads TGTGCCAGCAGTGAAGCGGGGACAGGAGGACATAGCAATCAGCCCCAGCATTTT. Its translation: CASSEAGTGGHSNQPQHF.

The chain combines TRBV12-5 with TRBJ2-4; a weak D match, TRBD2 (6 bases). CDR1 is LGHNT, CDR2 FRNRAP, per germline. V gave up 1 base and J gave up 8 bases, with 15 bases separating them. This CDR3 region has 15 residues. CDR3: CASGLAGIGDYIQYF. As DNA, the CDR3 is TGTGCTAGTGGTTTGGCAGGAATCGGGGACTACATTCAGTACTTC.

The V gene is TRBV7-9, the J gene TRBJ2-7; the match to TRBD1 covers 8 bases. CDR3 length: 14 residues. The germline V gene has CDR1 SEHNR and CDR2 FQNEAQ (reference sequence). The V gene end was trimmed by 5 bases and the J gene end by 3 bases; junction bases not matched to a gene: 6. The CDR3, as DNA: TGTGCCAGCAGCAATTGGACAGGGTACTACGAGCAGTACTTC. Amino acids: CASSNWTGYYEQYF.